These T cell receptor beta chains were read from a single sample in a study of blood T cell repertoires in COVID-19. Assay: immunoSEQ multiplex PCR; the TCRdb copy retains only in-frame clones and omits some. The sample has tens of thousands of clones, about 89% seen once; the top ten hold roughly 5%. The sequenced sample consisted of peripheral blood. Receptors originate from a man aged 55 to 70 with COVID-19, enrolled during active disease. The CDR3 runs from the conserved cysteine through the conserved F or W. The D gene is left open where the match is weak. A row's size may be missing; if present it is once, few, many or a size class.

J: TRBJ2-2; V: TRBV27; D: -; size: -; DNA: TGTGCCAGCAGTTTATTAGCGGCTATGAACACCGGGGAGCTGTTTTTT; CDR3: CASSLLAAMNTGELFF
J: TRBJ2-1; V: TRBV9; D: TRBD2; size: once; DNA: TGTGCCAGCAGCGTCCTACTAGCGGGAGGACTCAATGAGCAGTTCTTC; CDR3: CASSVLLAGGLNEQFF
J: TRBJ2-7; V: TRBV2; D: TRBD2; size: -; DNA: TGTGCCAGCAGTAGACTAGCGGGGTCCTACGAGCAGTACTTC; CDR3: CASSRLAGSYEQYF
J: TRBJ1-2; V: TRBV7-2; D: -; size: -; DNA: TGTGCCAGCAGCTTGGGGCAGGGTCCTCGGCTTGGATACACCTTC; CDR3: CASSLGQGPRLGYTF
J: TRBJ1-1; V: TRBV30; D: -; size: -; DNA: TGTGCCTGGAGTGGACTAGGGGACACTGAAGCTTTCTTT; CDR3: CAWSGLGDTEAFF
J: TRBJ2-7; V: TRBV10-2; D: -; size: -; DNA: TGCGCCAGCAGTGAGTCAGAGCACCCCGAGCAGTACTTC; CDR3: CASSESEHPEQYF
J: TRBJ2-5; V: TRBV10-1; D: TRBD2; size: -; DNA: TGCGCCAGCAGTGAGCAGACTAGCGGGAGGTTACAAGAGACCCAGTACTTC; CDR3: CASSEQTSGRLQETQYF
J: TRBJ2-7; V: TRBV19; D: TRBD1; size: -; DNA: TGTGCCAGTAGTACGCGGACAGGTGGCGAGCAGTACTTC; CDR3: CASSTRTGGEQYF
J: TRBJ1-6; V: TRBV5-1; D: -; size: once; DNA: TGCGCCAGTCGGTCCCTCTCCTATAATTCACCCCTCCACTTT; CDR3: CASRSLSYNSPLHF
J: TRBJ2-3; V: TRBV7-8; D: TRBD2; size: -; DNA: TGTGCCAGCAGCCTAGTTAGCGGGAGGGCCACAGATACGCAGTATTTT; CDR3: CASSLVSGRATDTQYF
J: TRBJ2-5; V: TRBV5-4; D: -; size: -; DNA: TGTGCCAGCAGCTTGGAAGGGGATGGAGAGACCCAGTACTTC; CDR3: CASSLEGDGETQYF
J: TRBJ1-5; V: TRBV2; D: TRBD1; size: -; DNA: TGTGCCAGCACTAAAGACAGGGGGAGCAATCAGCCCCAGCATTTT; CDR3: CASTKDRGSNQPQHF
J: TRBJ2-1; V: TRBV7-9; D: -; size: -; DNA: TGTGCCAGCAGCACCTATAAGAATGAGCAGTTCTTC; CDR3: CASSTYKNEQFF
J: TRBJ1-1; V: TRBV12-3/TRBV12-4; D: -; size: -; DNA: TGTGCCAGCAGCTCGCAGGGATACACTGAAGCTTTCTTT; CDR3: CASSSQGYTEAFF
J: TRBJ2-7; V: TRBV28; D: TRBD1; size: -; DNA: TGTGCCAGCAGCCACCGGGACAGTGGGTCCTACGAGCAGTACTTC; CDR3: CASSHRDSGSYEQYF
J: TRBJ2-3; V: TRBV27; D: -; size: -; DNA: TGTGCCAGCAGTGCCCGGGGGTCCCGCACAGATACGCAGTATTTT; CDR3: CASSARGSRTDTQYF
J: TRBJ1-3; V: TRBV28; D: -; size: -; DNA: TGTGCCAGCAGTAAAGGAGGACTCTCTGGAAACACCATATATTTT; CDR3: CASSKGGLSGNTIYF
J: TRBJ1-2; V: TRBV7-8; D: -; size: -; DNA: TGTGCCAGCAGCTTAGTTGCTGGACAGTCTAACTATGGCTACACCTTC; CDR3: CASSLVAGQSNYGYTF
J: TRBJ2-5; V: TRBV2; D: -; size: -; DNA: TGTGCCAGCAGTGAGGACTACAAAGAGACCCAGTACTTC; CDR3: CASSEDYKETQYF
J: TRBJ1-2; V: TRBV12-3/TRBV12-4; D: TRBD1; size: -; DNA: TGTGCCAGCAGTAAAGGGACAGACTATGGCTACACCTTC; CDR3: CASSKGTDYGYTF
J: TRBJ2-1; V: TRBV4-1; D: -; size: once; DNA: TGCGCCAGCAGCCTCTACATTAGCGGAGACTACAATGAGCAGTTCTTC; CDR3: CASSLYISGDYNEQFF
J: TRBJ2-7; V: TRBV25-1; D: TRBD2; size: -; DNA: TGTGCCAGCAGTGACCGAGAGCGGGGCAGCTCCTACGAGCAGTACTTC; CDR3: CASSDRERGSSYEQYF
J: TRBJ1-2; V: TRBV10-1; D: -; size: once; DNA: TGCGCCAGCAGTGGGACAGCCCTCGGGGGCTACACCTTC; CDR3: CASSGTALGGYTF
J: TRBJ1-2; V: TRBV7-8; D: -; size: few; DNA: TGTGCCAGCAGCTTAAGCCGGGACACAAGTGGCTACACCTTC; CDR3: CASSLSRDTSGYTF
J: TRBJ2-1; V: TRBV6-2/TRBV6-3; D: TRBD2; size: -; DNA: TGTGCCAGCAGTTACTCGAAGGGACTAGCGGGAGAGTTGGATGAGCAGTTCTTC; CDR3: CASSYSKGLAGELDEQFF
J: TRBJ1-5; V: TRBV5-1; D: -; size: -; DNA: TGCGCCAGCAGCTTGGGGGAGGCGCGTGGACAGCCCCAGCATTTT; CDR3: CASSLGEARGQPQHF
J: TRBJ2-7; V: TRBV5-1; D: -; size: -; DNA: TGCGCCAGCAGCTTGTCAGAGCGGGCCTACGAGCAGTACTTC; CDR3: CASSLSERAYEQYF
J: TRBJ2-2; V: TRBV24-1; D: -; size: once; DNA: TGTGCCACCAGTGATGCAACGACAGGCACCGGGGAGCTGTTTTTT; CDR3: CATSDATTGTGELFF
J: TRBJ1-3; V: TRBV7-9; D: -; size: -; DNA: TGTGCCAGCAGCTTGGAGGGAAACACCATATATTTT; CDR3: CASSLEGNTIYF
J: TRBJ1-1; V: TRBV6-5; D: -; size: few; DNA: TGTGCCAGCAGTAAGACAGTAGACACTGAAGCTTTCTTT; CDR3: CASSKTVDTEAFF
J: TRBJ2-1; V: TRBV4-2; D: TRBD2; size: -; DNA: TGTGCCAGCAGCACGGGACTAGCGGGAGCGGGGTTCTTC; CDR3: CASSTGLAGAGFF
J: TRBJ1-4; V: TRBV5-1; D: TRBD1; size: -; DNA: TGCGCCAGCAGCACCGGACAGGGCCCAACTAATGAAAAACTGTTTTTT; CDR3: CASSTGQGPTNEKLFF
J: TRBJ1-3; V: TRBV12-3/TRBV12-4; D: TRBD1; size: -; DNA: TGTGCCAGCCAGGGGGCGCGGGGAAACACCATATATTTT; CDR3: CASQGARGNTIYF
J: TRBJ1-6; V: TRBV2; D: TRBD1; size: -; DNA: TGTGCCAGCAGTGAGAAAGGGAGTCAGGGGGCGAGTTCACCCCTCCACTTT; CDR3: CASSEKGSQGASSPLHF
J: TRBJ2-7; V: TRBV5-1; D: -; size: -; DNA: TGCGCCAGCAGCTTGAGAGGCTCCTCAATCTACGAGCAGTACTTC; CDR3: CASSLRGSSIYEQYF
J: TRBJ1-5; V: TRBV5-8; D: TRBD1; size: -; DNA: TGTGCCAGCAGCCGACTGCGACAGGGAGGTCAGCCCCAGCATTTT; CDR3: CASSRLRQGGQPQHF
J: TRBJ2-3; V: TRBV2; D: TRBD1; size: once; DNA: TGTGCCAGCAGTTTAGACAGGGAGTACACAGATACGCAGTATTTT; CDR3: CASSLDREYTDTQYF
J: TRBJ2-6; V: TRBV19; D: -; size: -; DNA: TGTGCCAGTACTCTGGTGCACAGGGCTGCTGGGGCCAACGTCCTGACTTTC; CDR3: CASTLVHRAAGANVLTF
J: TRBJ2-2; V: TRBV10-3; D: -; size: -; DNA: TGTGCCATCGGACAGAACACCGGGGAGCTGTTTTTT; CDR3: CAIGQNTGELFF
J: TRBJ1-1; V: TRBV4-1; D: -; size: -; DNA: TGCGCCAGCAGCCAAGGGGACACCAACACTGAAGCTTTCTTT; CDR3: CASSQGDTNTEAFF
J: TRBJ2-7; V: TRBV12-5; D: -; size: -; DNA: TGTGCTAGTGGTTTGTGGGGCAGATCCTACGAGCAGTACTTC; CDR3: CASGLWGRSYEQYF
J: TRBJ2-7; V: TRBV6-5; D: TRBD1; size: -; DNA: TGTGCCAGCAGTTTCGGACAGGGTGAGTCCTACGAGCAGTACTTC; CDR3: CASSFGQGESYEQYF